Listed below are T cell receptor beta chains from one sample, sequenced in a study of T cells in Graves' hyperthyroidism and ophthalmopathy. TCRdb redid the calling of the multiplex PCR reads with MiXCR, one entry per CDR3 protein. The table has 500,000 or so distinct CDR3 sequences, roughly 17% seen once. The material sequenced was blood. Source of these receptors: a woman aged 18-29 years with Graves' ophthalmopathy. Both conserved end residues are part of each CDR3. The D gene is left open where the match is weak. Only part of the rows carry a size: once, few, many, or a class if the clone is expanded.

clone_size,j_call,v_call,d_call,cdr3_nt,cdr3_aa
few,TRBJ2-7,TRBV6-1,.,TGTGCCAGCAGTGTACCGCCAGGGAGAGGCTACGAGCAGTACTTC,CASSVPPGRGYEQYF
.,TRBJ2-2,TRBV19,TRBD2,TGTGCCAGTAGTCCCTTAGCGGGAGGGTATACCGGGGAGCTGTTTTTT,CASSPLAGGYTGELFF
.,TRBJ2-3,TRBV11-1,.,TGTGCCAGCAGCTTAAGACGACGATGGGGAGATACGCAGTATTTT,CASSLRRRWGDTQYF
many,TRBJ2-3,TRBV7-2,TRBD2,TGTGCCAGTTCTACCGGGACTAGCGGGAGGGGCACAGATACGCAGTATTTT,CASSTGTSGRGTDTQYF
.,TRBJ2-2,TRBV2,.,TGTGCCAGCAGTGAACGGCAGGGGAACACCGGGGAGCTGTTTTTT,CASSERQGNTGELFF
many,TRBJ2-7,TRBV13,TRBD2,TGTGCCAGCAGCCGGTATTCAACTAGCGGGAACTACTCCTCCTACGAGCAGTACTTC,CASSRYSTSGNYSSYEQYF
many,TRBJ2-5,TRBV3-1,.,TGTGCCAGCAGCAACCTAGCGCTACAAGAGACCCAGTACTTC,CASSNLALQETQYF
many,TRBJ1-2,TRBV4-2,.,TGTGCCAGCAGCCAAGATGGGAACTATGGCTACACCTTC,CASSQDGNYGYTF
few,TRBJ2-3,TRBV12-3/TRBV12-4,.,TGTGCCAGCAGTTTAGGAAGGGCGGGCACAGATACGCAGTATTTT,CASSLGRAGTDTQYF
many,TRBJ1-1,TRBV20-1,TRBD1,TGCAGTGCTAGAGATGCCCGGACAGGGGGATTGTACACTGAAGCTTTCTTT,CSARDARTGGLYTEAFF
.,TRBJ2-7,TRBV7-8,TRBD2,TGTGCCAGCAGCGTGCTAGCGGGAGATCCCTACGAGCAGTACTTC,CASSVLAGDPYEQYF
many,TRBJ2-1,TRBV20-1,TRBD1,TGCAGTGCTTTAATACTTCGAGACAGGGGGCATGAGCAGTTCTTC,CSALILRDRGHEQFF
once,TRBJ2-1,TRBV19,TRBD2,TGTGCCAGTAGTATTAAGTCGACTAGCTGGAGCGATGGGCAGTTCTTC,CASSIKSTSWSDGQFF
few,TRBJ2-3,TRBV20-1,.,TGCAGTCATCCGGGACTCCGAACAGATACGCAGTATTTT,CSHPGLRTDTQYF
.,TRBJ1-6,TRBV7-9,TRBD1,TGTGCCAGCAGCACACAGGGGACTAATTCACCCCTCCACTTT,CASSTQGTNSPLHF
few,TRBJ2-5,TRBV18,.,TGTGCCAGCTCACCACCGTCCGGGACCATTGGGGAGACCCAGTACTTC,CASSPPSGTIGETQYF
.,TRBJ2-7,TRBV27,.,TGTGCTAAAAGGGCAGGGGGGGATCCCTACGAGCAGTACTTC,CAKRAGGDPYEQYF
few,TRBJ2-1,TRBV9,TRBD2,TGTGCCAGCAGCGTAGGCGCTAGCGGGAGCTCCTACAATGAGCAGTTCTTC,CASSVGASGSSYNEQFF
.,TRBJ1-5,TRBV4-2,.,TGTGCCAGCAGCGTATGGGACAAGGGAGGAGTTCAGCCCCAGCATTTT,CASSVWDKGGVQPQHF
.,TRBJ2-1,TRBV20-1,.,TGCAGTGCTAGAGATGGTGGGCTAGCGCTGAGCTCCTACAATGAGCAGTTCTTC,CSARDGGLALSSYNEQFF
few,TRBJ2-7,TRBV27,.,TGTGCCAGCAGTTCAGCAGGGGGGAGTGGCGGCGAGCAGTACTTC,CASSSAGGSGGEQYF
.,TRBJ1-2,TRBV3-1,.,TGTGCCAGCAGCCAAAGCTCAGTTCCCCCTCGCTATGGCTACACCTTC,CASSQSSVPPRYGYTF
few,TRBJ2-6,TRBV27,.,TGTGCTGTGAAACAGGGCCGGTCTGGGGCCAACGTCCTGACTTTC,CAVKQGRSGANVLTF
few,TRBJ2-1,TRBV9,TRBD1,TGTGCCAGCAGCGGAGCCGGTGGGACAGGGGGTGACAATGAGCAGTTCTTC,CASSGAGGTGGDNEQFF
.,TRBJ2-1,TRBV4-2,TRBD2,TGTGCCAGCAGCCAAGCCCCGGGACTAGTCATAAATGAGCAGTTCTTC,CASSQAPGLVINEQFF
.,TRBJ1-1,TRBV12-3/TRBV12-4,.,TGTGCCAGCAGTTCCAGTCTTGAAGCTTTCTTT,CASSSSLEAFF
many,TRBJ2-1,TRBV10-3,TRBD2,TGTGCCATCAGTCGACTAGCGGGATACAATGAGCAGTTCTTC,CAISRLAGYNEQFF
.,TRBJ2-7,TRBV25-1,.,TGTGCCGCCGGGGTGACCTACGAGCAGTACTTC,CAAGVTYEQYF
few,TRBJ2-1,TRBV6-1,TRBD2,TGTGCCAGCACCCCGGGAGGGGGGAGCTCCTACAATGAGCAGTTCTTC,CASTPGGGSSYNEQFF
.,TRBJ2-2,TRBV5-6,.,TGTGCCAGCAGCTTGGATTCGGGTGACACCGGGGAGCTGTTTTTT,CASSLDSGDTGELFF
many,TRBJ1-1,TRBV12-3/TRBV12-4,TRBD1,TGTGCCAGCAGTGGGGGACAGCAGAACACTGAAGCTTTCTTT,CASSGGQQNTEAFF
.,TRBJ2-4,TRBV5-1,TRBD1,TGCGCCAGCAGCTGGGTCATGGGGACAGACCGCCTCAGGAAAAACATTCAGTACTTC,CASSWVMGTDRLRKNIQYF
many,TRBJ1-1,TRBV6-1,.,TGTGCCAGCAGTGGGGGGGCCTTCACTGAAGCTTTCTTT,CASSGGAFTEAFF
many,TRBJ2-1,TRBV2,.,TGTGCCAGCAGTAGTATCAATGAGCAGTTCTTC,CASSSINEQFF
few,TRBJ1-2,TRBV6-1,.,TGTGCCAGCAGTGAACCGACAGCTAACTATGGCTACACCTTC,CASSEPTANYGYTF
.,TRBJ1-1,TRBV15,.,TGTGCCACCAGCAGCCTACAGGGTCTTTTGAACACTGAAGCTTTCTTT,CATSSLQGLLNTEAFF
many,TRBJ1-4,TRBV19,.,TGTGCCAGTAGTCACCAGGGATCAACTAATGAAAAACTGTTTTTT,CASSHQGSTNEKLFF